These 24 T cell receptor beta chains share one sample of origin, sequenced in a study of Graves' ophthalmopathy and Graves' hyperthyroidism. Scientists amplified the TCR beta CDR3 regions from RNA transcripts. The workflow started with a first-round RT-PCR run with HTBI primers and then moved on to a second-round multiplex PCR. In TCRdb, the multiplex PCR reads were re-called with MiXCR into one record per CDR3 protein. The table records 900,000 to 1,200,000 distinct CDR3 sequences, about 38% of them present only once. The specimen was peripheral blood or thyroid tissue (not recorded which). The receptors shown here come from an adult man with Graves' hyperthyroidism.

V usage is TRBV20-1 and J usage is TRBJ1-5; D is possibly TRBD1 (5 bases). CDR1 and CDR2 (germline): DFQATT, SNEGSKA (reference sequence). CDR3 length: 14 residues. Trimming stripped 3 bases from V and 3 bases from J, with 12 bases between. The CDR3 here is CSASIRGINQPQHF. CDR3 DNA: TGCAGTGCTAGTATTCGGGGGATCAATCAGCCCCAGCATTTT.

The table lists this clonotype with many counts. The chain recombines TRBV5-1 with TRBJ2-5, with 13 bases fitting TRBD2. J was trimmed by 5 bases and V by 0 bases; bases with no gene match: 4. The CDR3 totals 16 residues. The germline V gene has CDR1 SGHRS and CDR2 YFSETQ. The CDR3 DNA follows: TGCGCCAGCAGCTTGGGGACTAGCGGGAGATGGGAGACCCAGTACTTC. It yields the protein CASSLGTSGRWETQYF.

This clonotype was seen repeatedly, ten times or more. The chain carries TRBV29-1 and TRBJ2-7; tentative D call: TRBD2 (6 bases). Trimming shortened V by 1 base and J by 7 bases, and 11 bases separated the two germline ends. The germline V gene has CDR1 SQVTM and CDR2 ANQGSEA. This CDR3 comprises 12 residues. The CDR3 DNA sequence: TGCAGCGTTGAAGGGGGAGGCCGAGAGCAGTACTTC. Protein product: CSVEGGGREQYF.

As concerns this clonotype: A much larger clonotype is one base distant, so this may be a read error. V gene TRBV7-9 combines with J gene TRBJ1-1; 8 bases agree with TRBD1. The germline CDR1 and CDR2 sequences are SEHNR and FQNEAQ (reference sequence). V was pared by 6 bases and J by 4 bases, with 7 bases of the junction left unmatched. There are 14 residues in the CDR3. CDR3 sequence: CASRFDRGGTEAFF. CDR3 coding DNA: TGTGCCAGCAGGTTCGACAGGGGAGGCACTGAAGCTTTCTTT.

The V gene is TRBV4-3, the J gene TRBJ2-7, with TRBD1 identical over 7 bases. V trimming: 1 base; J trimming: 3 bases; junction bases outside the gene matches: 3. CDR1 LGHNA and CDR2 YSLEER come from the germline V gene. The CDR3 consists of 14 residues. The DNA for the CDR3 is TGCGCCAGCAGCCAAGCTAGGGGGCTCTACGAGCAGTACTTC. This encodes CASSQARGLYEQYF.

Comments on this clonotype: This clone may be a read error of a much larger clone one base away. Given the absence of the conserved phenylalanine or tryptophan at the CDR3 end, a read error is likely. The J gene is TRBJ2-7, the V gene TRBV2, with D unclear. Trimming took off 7 bases at V and 3 bases at J, with 13 bases between the two ends. The CDR3 contains 13 residues. The V gene's germline CDR1 is SNHLY and CDR2 FYNNEI. The CDR3 coding sequence is TGTGCCAGCATCTTAGACACCCACTACGAGCAGTACCTC. It specifies CASILDTHYEQYL.

The chain recombines TRBV29-1 with TRBJ2-7, with D tentatively TRBD1 (5 bases). The CDR3 length is 12 residues. The germline V gene encodes CDR1 SQVTM and CDR2 ANQGSEA. V was clipped by 7 bases and J by 5 bases, with 15 bases between them. CDR3 protein: CSAQIGVHEQYF. The CDR3 DNA reads as TGCAGCGCTCAGATAGGGGTCCACGAGCAGTACTTC.

Many counts were recorded for this clonotype. The gene calls are TRBV19 and TRBJ1-6, with no clear D. The CDR3 is 16 amino acids. From germline, CDR1 is LNHDA and CDR2 SQIVND (reference sequence). V lost 3 bases to trimming and J lost 0 bases, with 9 bases between them. The CDR3, as DNA: TGTGCCAGTAGTATGTCCGGAAGCTCCTATAATTCACCCCTCCACTTT. Translated: CASSMSGSSYNSPLHF.

This clonotype was detected ten times or more. The J gene is TRBJ2-5, the V gene TRBV7-9, with no clear D. Trimming shortened V by 3 bases and J by 3 bases, and 5 bases separated the two germline ends. The CDR3 spans 12 residues. The germline V gene encodes CDR1 SEHNR and CDR2 FQNEAQ (reference sequence). Here the CDR3 reads CASSFAEETQYF. The CDR3 DNA reads TGTGCCAGCAGCTTCGCAGAAGAGACCCAGTACTTC.

The V call is TRBV15, the J call TRBJ1-5, with 10 positions matching TRBD1. The CDR3 contains 18 residues. Per the germline V gene, CDR1 is LNHNV and CDR2 is YYDKDF (reference sequence). Germline trimming cut 4 bases from V and 0 bases from J; bases unmatched to any gene: 9. Here the CDR3 reads CATSTLGQGGYSNQPQHF. CDR3 sequence (DNA): TGTGCCACCAGCACCCTCGGACAGGGGGGATATAGCAATCAGCCCCAGCATTTT.

This chain links TRBV25-1 with TRBJ2-7, with D perhaps TRBD2 (6 bases). From germline, CDR1 is MGHDK and CDR2 SYGVNS. CDR3 length: 18 amino acids. Trimming pared 6 bases from V and 3 bases from J, leaving 27 bases between. The chain's CDR3 is CASSPLPSPRGLIYEQYF. The CDR3 nucleotides read TGTGCCAGCAGCCCTTTACCTTCCCCTAGAGGACTAATCTACGAGCAGTACTTC.

In its sample, this clonotype was seen many times. The chain has TRBV7-9 and TRBJ2-6; 7 bases fit TRBD1. The V gene's germline CDR1 is SEHNR and CDR2 FQNEAQ (reference sequence). This CDR3 is built from 17 residues. The V and J ends lost 7 bases and 1 base, in that order; junction bases with no gene match: 10. CDR3 DNA: TGTGCCAGCAACGACGTGAAGACAGGGTCTGGGGCCAACGTCCTGACTTTC. The encoded protein is CASNDVKTGSGANVLTF.

This clonotype was seen ten or more times. The rearrangement joins TRBV7-9 to TRBJ2-7; 10 bases agree with TRBD2. CDR1 is SEHNR, CDR2 FQNEAQ, per germline (reference sequence). J gave up 7 bases and V 1 base, and 7 bases lay outside the gene matches. The CDR3 has 15 residues. CDR3 nucleotide sequence: TGTGCCAGCAGCTTAGTGGCCCTAGCGGGAGTTGAGCAGTACTTC. It specifies CASSLVALAGVEQYF.

This clonotype was observed at least ten times. The V and J genes are TRBV12-3 or TRBV12-4 and TRBJ2-7; D unresolved. The CDR3 consists of 11 residues. V lost 5 bases to trimming and J lost 6 bases, with 8 bases between them. Here the CDR3 reads CASSAGFEQYF. The DNA for the CDR3 is TGTGCCAGCAGTGCCGGCTTCGAGCAGTACTTC.

This clonotype was seen a handful of times. This chain links TRBV20-1 with TRBJ2-5; the D is unclear. Between the trimmed V and J ends, which lost 6 bases and 2 bases, there was a span of 13 bases. The CDR3 totals 13 residues. From germline, CDR1 is DFQATT and CDR2 SNEGSKA (reference sequence). The DNA for the CDR3 is TGCAGTGCCCCCCCCGACCAGCAAGAGACCCAGTACTTC. It translates to CSAPPDQQETQYF.

This clonotype was counted only a few times. The chain is built from TRBV5-8 and TRBJ1-4; TRBD1 is a possible D gene (5 bases). Germline lookup yields CDR1 SGHTS and CDR2 YDEGEE. The length of the CDR3 is 14 residues. Trimming took 3 bases from V and 7 from J, leaving 13 bases between them. CDR3 bases: TGTGCCAGCAGCTCTCACCGGAGGGGTGAAAAACTGTTTTTT. Its protein is CASSSHRRGEKLFF. The whole variable domain, remainder taken from reference TRBV5-8 and TRBJ1-4, is EAGVTQSPTHLIKTRGQQATLRCSPISGHTSVYWYQQALGLGLQFLLWYDEGEERNRGNFPPRFSGRQFPNYSSELNVNALELEDSALYLCASSSHRRGEKLFFGSGTQLSVL.

The genes are TRBV29-1 and TRBJ1-1; 10 bases are a match to TRBD1. CDR1 is SQVTM and CDR2 is ANQGSEA in the germline V gene. This CDR3 is built from 14 residues. Trimming cost V 3 bases and J 6 bases; bases outside gene matches: 7. In DNA, the CDR3 is TGCAGCGTTGAGGACAGGGGGGGCCCGGCTGAAGCTTTCTTT. Translation: CSVEDRGGPAEAFF.

This chain connects TRBV12-3 or TRBV12-4 to TRBJ2-7; no reliable D call. Trimming left V 3 bases short and J 9 bases short, with 12 bases between. There are 12 residues in the CDR3. The CDR3 DNA reads TGTGCCAGCAGTTTTACGCTTCGTGTGCAGTACTTC. It is translated as CASSFTLRVQYF.

The chain combines TRBV7-9 with TRBJ2-5; TRBD2 might be the D (6 bases). Deletions cut 4 bases from V and 5 bases from J, with 17 bases between. The germline gives CDR1 SEHNR, CDR2 FQNEAQ (reference sequence). The CDR3 contains 15 residues. CDR3 amino acids: CASSYVAAPVETQYF. CDR3 nucleotides: TGTGCCAGCAGCTACGTAGCGGCCCCCGTGGAGACCCAGTACTTC.

This clonotype has a count of ten or more. The chain employs TRBV9 and TRBJ2-7; D not resolved. Germline lookup yields CDR1 SGDLS and CDR2 YYNGEE. V lost 4 bases, J lost 5 bases, and 16 bases lay in between. The CDR3 has 14 residues. CDR3 sequence: CASSPTIRAHEQYF. The CDR3 coding sequence is TGTGCCAGCAGCCCTACAATTCGGGCCCACGAGCAGTACTTC. Based on the CDR3 plus reference TRBV9 and TRBJ2-7, the full variable domain is DSGVTQTPKHLITATGQRVTLRCSPRSGDLSVYWYQQSLDQGLQFLIQYYNGEERAKGNILERFSAQQFPDLHSELNLSSLELGDSALYFCASSPTIRAHEQYFGPGTRLTVT.

The chain couples TRBV5-1 to TRBJ2-2, with 7 bases matching TRBD2. Germline CDR1 is SGHRS and CDR2 is YFSETQ. This CDR3 is built from 13 residues. Trimming took 4 bases from V and 6 from J; bases not matched to a gene: 3. The CDR3 loop is CASSGGSAGELFF. The CDR3 coding sequence is TGCGCCAGCAGCGGCGGGAGCGCCGGGGAGCTGTTTTTT.

This clonotype was seen repeatedly, ten times or more. The V gene is TRBV10-1, the J gene TRBJ1-5; a weak D match, TRBD1 (6 bases). The CDR3 runs 13 residues. The V and J ends lost 8 bases and 5 bases respectively, with 13 bases between them. Germline V lookup: CDR1 WNHNN, CDR2 SYGVQD (reference sequence). CDR3 sequence reads: CASSTGTDQPQHF. The CDR3 DNA reads as TGCGCCAGCTCGACAGGAACCGATCAGCCCCAGCATTTT.

The rearrangement uses TRBV5-1 and TRBJ1-6; 8 nucleotides line up with TRBD1. Looked up from germline, CDR1 is SGHRS and CDR2 is YFSETQ. The V gene end was trimmed by 4 bases and the J gene end by 13 bases; junction bases not matched to a gene: 7. CDR3 length: 13 residues. CDR3 in amino acids: CASSTGQGSPLHF. The CDR3 region has the DNA TGCGCCAGCAGCACAGGACAGGGTTCGCCCCTCCACTTT.

The chain recombines TRBV10-3 with TRBJ1-5, with TRBD1 matching over 7 bases. With 4 bases clipped from V and 4 bases from J, the junction kept 4 bases outside the gene matches. The CDR3 loop spans 14 amino acids. In germline, CDR1 is ENHRY, CDR2 SYGVKD. This CDR3 is CAISVGTENQPQHF. The CDR3 coding sequence is TGTGCCATCAGTGTTGGGACAGAGAATCAGCCCCAGCATTTT.